These 15 T cell receptor beta chains share one sample of origin, sequenced in a study of cytomegalovirus exposure and HLA in healthy donors. The study ran its PCR with 60 Vbeta and 13 Jbeta primers. Assay: immunoSEQ multiplex PCR; the TCRdb copy retains only in-frame clones and omits some. The sample consists of 190,000 or so clones, more than 75% of them appearing once. Sequencing was done on a sample of PBMCs. The source of these receptors is a woman aged 45 to 65 in good health and CMV-seropositive.

V is TRBV28 and J is TRBJ2-4, with a possible D match to TRBD1 (6 bases). Trimming pared 4 bases from V and 4 bases from J, leaving 17 bases between. Germline CDR1 is MDHEN and CDR2 is SYDVKM. This CDR3 spans 16 amino acids. CDR3 residues: CASSSTGHLLKNIQYF. The CDR3 region has the DNA TGTGCCAGCAGTTCCACGGGACACCTCCTGAAAAACATTCAGTACTTC.

Comments on this clone: A junction end diverges from the germline sequence, so it may reflect a read error. J is TRBJ1-5 and V is TRBV7-9; D perhaps matches TRBD1 (6 bases). The CDR3 runs to 14 residues. In germline, CDR1 is SEHNR, CDR2 FQNEAQ (reference sequence). The CDR3 DNA reads TGTTCCAGCAGCTTAGGCGGGGGCGGACAGCCCCAGCATTTT. This gives the protein CSSSLGGGGQPQHF.

The chain uses TRBV14 and TRBJ2-5; 9 bases are shared with TRBD1. Trimming removed 0 bases from V and 7 bases from J; junction bases left unmatched: 6. CDR3 length equals 15 residues. In germline, CDR1 is SGHDN, CDR2 FVKESK. Here the CDR3 reads CASSQDGTGKGTQYF. The CDR3 DNA follows: TGTGCCAGCAGCCAAGATGGGACAGGGAAGGGGACCCAGTACTTC.

The V gene is TRBV5-1, the J gene TRBJ2-7, with a tentative D call TRBD1 (6 bases). Germline V gene data show CDR1 as SGHRS and CDR2 as YFSETQ. V dropped 3 bases and J dropped 11 bases, with 15 bases sitting between them. The CDR3 runs to 12 residues. The CDR3 DNA reads as TGCGCCAGCAGCTCTCAGGGGTCCGGTGAGTACTTC. It is translated as CASSSQGSGEYF.

The rearrangement uses TRBV4-3 and TRBJ2-1; TRBD2 matches at 8 bases. Trimming at V came to 1 base and at J to 0 bases, leaving 2 bases not matched to a gene. The V gene's germline CDR1 is LGHNA and CDR2 YSLEER. The CDR3 consists of 16 residues. CDR3 sequence reads: CASSQVSGVSYNEQFF. The CDR3 DNA is TGCGCCAGCAGCCAAGTTAGCGGGGTCTCCTACAATGAGCAGTTCTTC.

This clone was counted between two and nine times. V and J are TRBV9 and TRBJ2-7, with 9 positions matching TRBD1. Germline loops: CDR1 SGDLS, CDR2 YYNGEE. V dropped 0 bases and J dropped 3; count of bases not matched to a gene: 4. This CDR3 is 15 amino acids long. CDR3 DNA: TGTGCCAGCAGCGTAGATGGGACAGGGCTCTACGAGCAGTACTTC. Residues: CASSVDGTGLYEQYF.

The chain has TRBV6-5 and TRBJ2-1, with TRBD1 matching 9 bases. Germline CDR1 MNHEY, CDR2 SVGAGI. The CDR3 length is 12 residues. The V segment lost 5 bases and the J segment 10 bases; nucleotides outside the gene matches: 3. The CDR3 DNA reads as TGTGCCAGCAGTCAGGGACAGGGAGAGCAGTTCTTC. Translated, it gives CASSQGQGEQFF.

The chain uses TRBV7-3 and TRBJ2-7; D perhaps matches TRBD2 (5 bases). CDR1 and CDR2 (germline): SGHTA, FQGTGA. V shed 1 base and J shed 3 bases, with 13 bases lying between them. CDR3 length equals 15 residues. The CDR3 region is CASSLKERLDYEQYF. CDR3 nucleotides: TGTGCCAGCAGCTTAAAGGAGCGGCTCGACTACGAGCAGTACTTC.

The chain joins TRBV4-3 to TRBJ2-2; 13 bases align to TRBD2. The length of the CDR3 is 18 residues. Trimming removed 4 bases from V and 5 bases from J; junction bases left unmatched: 10. Germline V gene data show CDR1 as LGHNA and CDR2 as YSLEER. The CDR3 bases are TGCGCCAGCAGCCTCGGCAGGGGACTAGCGGGGAGGACCGGGGAGCTGTTTTTT. This encodes CASSLGRGLAGRTGELFF.

This chain joins TRBV7-8 and TRBJ2-1; 7 bases line up with TRBD2. CDR3 length equals 17 residues. V lost 2 bases to trimming and J lost 6 bases; unmatched junction nucleotides: 13. Per germline, CDR1 SGHVS and CDR2 FQNEAQ. The CDR3 is CASSLSSWREKPNEQFF. As DNA, the CDR3 is TGTGCCAGCAGCTTATCCTCCTGGCGGGAGAAGCCCAATGAGCAGTTCTTC. Looking up the rest from reference TRBV7-8 and TRBJ2-1 gives the full variable domain: GAGVSQSPRYKVAKRGQDVALRCDPISGHVSLFWYQQALGQGPEFLTYFQNEAQLDKSGLPSDRFFAERPEGSVSTLKIQRTQQEDSAVYLCASSLSSWREKPNEQFFGPGTRLTVL.

The chain links TRBV20-1 to TRBJ1-2; the match to TRBD1 covers 7 bases. Germline V gene sequence: CDR1 DFQATT, CDR2 SNEGSKA (reference sequence). J lost 6 bases, V lost 6 bases, and 4 bases had no gene match. This CDR3 has 11 residues. The CDR3 is CSATGEDGYTF. CDR3 nucleotides: TGCAGTGCCACAGGGGAGGATGGCTACACCTTC.

The chain recombines TRBV10-2 with TRBJ1-1; 10 bases match TRBD1. The CDR3 spans 16 residues. Trimming removed 6 bases from V and 4 bases from J; junction bases left unmatched: 11. Germline-derived CDR1 and CDR2 are WSHSY and SAAADI. The CDR3, as DNA: TGCGCCAGCAGCTACCGTTTAGGGGACAGGGGCACTGAAGCTTTCTTT. Translating it yields CASSYRLGDRGTEAFF.

The chain joins TRBV7-9 to TRBJ2-1; D ambiguous. Germline V gene lookup returns CDR1 SEHNR and CDR2 FQNEAQ (reference sequence). The CDR3 has 12 residues. The V end lost 1 base, the J end lost 8 bases, and 6 bases lay between the germline ends. CDR3 coding DNA: TGTGCCAGCAGCTTAGTGGCGGATGAGCAGTTCTTC. It specifies CASSLVADEQFF.

This rearrangement joins TRBV21-1 to TRBJ1-1; TRBD1 is the table's D call and was not checked against the DNA. TRBV21-1 counts as a pseudogene. The length of the CDR3 is 16 residues. In DNA form, the CDR3 reads TGTGCCAGCAGCAAAGGGGGACAGGCCGAGGTTACTGAAGCTTTCTTT. It yields the protein CASSKGGQAEVTEAFF.

V is TRBV30 and J is TRBJ2-1, with D hard to call. The V end was cut by 3 bases, the J end by 4 bases, with 13 bases between. Germline values: CDR1 GTSNPN, CDR2 SVGIG (reference sequence). The CDR3 contains 14 residues. The CDR3 nucleotides are TGTGCCTGGAGCGTCTATGAGATTTACAATGAGCAGTTCTTC. This translates into CAWSVYEIYNEQFF.